These T cell receptor beta chains were read from a single sample in a study of T cell repertoires in cytomegalovirus infection. These receptors have no known antigen. TCRdb passed the reads through MiXCR, listing each CDR3 protein once. In the table there are 650,000 to 850,000 distinct CDR3 sequences, roughly 28% of which are singletons. This material consisted of cultured CD8+ T cells from PBMCs, taken from culture after CMV antigen stimulation. Receptors originate from a human donor in good health (CMV status not recorded). Some clones in this sample may be carry-over from other donors' samples. The CDR3 runs from the conserved cysteine through the conserved F or W. Clone size is stated in some rows and not others, as once, few, many or a class when expanded.

J,V,size,length,CDR3
TRBJ2-5,TRBV20-1,few,14,CSASRTGNQETQYF
TRBJ2-7,TRBV5-1,.,14,CASRGGAHWDEQYF
TRBJ1-4,TRBV7-9,few,15,CASSLRRQGKEKLFF
TRBJ2-3,TRBV7-6,.,17,CASSLLSGGAGYDTQYF
TRBJ2-1,TRBV2,few,19,CASRDSGLAGAAVGNEQFF
TRBJ2-3,TRBV11-3,.,14,CASSFGEHTDTQYF
TRBJ2-3,TRBV7-9,few,16,CASRLPTGGEADTQYF
TRBJ1-2,TRBV15,once,13,CATLGQGASGYTF
TRBJ2-2,TRBV7-9,.,15,CASSLAGPHAGELFF
TRBJ2-5,TRBV29-1,.,15,CSVGVFGDPQETQYF
TRBJ2-5,TRBV5-1,.,14,CASSWAVGSETQYF
TRBJ1-6,TRBV6-9,.,18,CASSWLRRGQSYNSPLHF
TRBJ2-7,TRBV27,.,12,CASSFGQSEQYF
TRBJ2-7,TRBV4-1,.,16,CASSPKGLQGAGEQYF
TRBJ1-5,TRBV12-3/TRBV12-4,few,17,CASSLWPARDSNQPQHF
TRBJ2-5,TRBV4-3,.,14,CASSQDSRQETQYF
TRBJ2-1,TRBV4-3,few,14,CASSQKTTYNEQFF
TRBJ1-5,TRBV27,few,14,CASSWGGSNQPQHF
TRBJ2-1,TRBV27,.,14,CASRLGTVDNEQFF
TRBJ2-7,TRBV7-9,few,13,CASSLGDHYEQYF
TRBJ1-6,TRBV6-5,.,14,CASSSRDRDSPPHF
TRBJ2-3,TRBV6-1,few,15,CASSEPSGITDTQYF
TRBJ2-1,TRBV7-2,many,16,CASSSEGWGSYNEQFF
TRBJ1-4,TRBV27,many,15,CASSPLRGIGEKLFF
TRBJ2-1,TRBV5-1,.,16,CASSLADSGGSLEQFF
TRBJ2-7,TRBV10-3,few,13,CAISSDGSWEQYF
TRBJ2-5,TRBV14,.,15,CASSLPRGTQETQYF
TRBJ2-5,TRBV7-8,many,15,CASSLLIGTRKTQYF
TRBJ1-5,TRBV28,many,16,CASSDRDRGINQPQHF
TRBJ2-3,TRBV7-2,many,16,CASSLNGGWGTDTQYF
TRBJ1-1,TRBV7-9,many,14,CALLFLGVNTEAFF
TRBJ1-5,TRBV20-1,few,15,CSASPTGGQNQPQHF
TRBJ2-1,TRBV27,many,13,CASSLGPLNEQFF
TRBJ2-5,TRBV28,few,16,CASSFGSGTSQETQYF
TRBJ1-3,TRBV7-6,.,16,CASSLEGQTSGNTIYF
TRBJ2-1,TRBV5-6,.,19,CASSLGRLAGILSYNEQFF
TRBJ1-5,TRBV6-6,few,13,CASTLRGNQPQHF
TRBJ2-3,TRBV19,few,16,CASSPPASGGLDTQYF